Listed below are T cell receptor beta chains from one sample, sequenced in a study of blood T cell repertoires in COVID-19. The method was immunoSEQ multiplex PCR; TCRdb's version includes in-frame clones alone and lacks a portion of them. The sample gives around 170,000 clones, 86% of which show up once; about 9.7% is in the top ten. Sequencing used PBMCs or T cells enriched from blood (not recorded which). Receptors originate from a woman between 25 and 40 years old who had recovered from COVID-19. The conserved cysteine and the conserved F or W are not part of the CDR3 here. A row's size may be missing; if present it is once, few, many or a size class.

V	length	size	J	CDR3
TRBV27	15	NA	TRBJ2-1	ASSSSAGLAGFNEQF
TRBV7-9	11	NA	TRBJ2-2	ASSGPNTGELF
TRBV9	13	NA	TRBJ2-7	ASSLGQGPSYEQY
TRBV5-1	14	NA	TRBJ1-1	ASTLGRGGFDTEAF
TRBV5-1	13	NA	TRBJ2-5	ASSVQTGTQETQY
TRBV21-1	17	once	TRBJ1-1	ASSKDAMGQGNKNTEAF
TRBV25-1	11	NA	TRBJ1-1	ASTVGGNTEAF
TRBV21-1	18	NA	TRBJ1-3	ASSNLWTPIIHPLGNTIY
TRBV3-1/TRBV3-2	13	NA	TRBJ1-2	ASSQGQGGNYGYT
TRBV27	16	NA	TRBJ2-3	ASSSAAPGLPSTDTQY